This T cell receptor (beta chain) was retrieved from a study of control samples from healthy donors and cancer patients. Profiled with immunoSEQ multiplex PCR; TCRdb holds only in-frame clones, not every one. The data show some 140,000 clones, 85% to 95% seen once. Germline lookup yields CDR1 MNHEY and CDR2 SVGEGT. This CDR3 comprises 12 residues. The V end was cut by 5 bases, the J end by 5 bases, with 7 bases between. The source material was blood. The V gene is TRBV6-2 or TRBV6-3, the J gene TRBJ2-1, with TRBD2 as a possible D gene (5 bases). This sequence was found in a man aged 40-55 years in good health. This CDR3 reads CASSGLDNEQFF. The CDR3 nucleotides are TGTGCCAGCAGTGGACTTGACAATGAGCAGTTCTTC.